This T cell receptor (beta chain) is from a study of human thymus T cells. Study outcomes and limitations: Apparent bias marked the V and J gene usage of thymic and blood repertoires. What related research reported was that thymic repertoires overlapped highly among unrelated individuals.

Thymus pieces cut out during corrective heart surgery were the tissue that was used. Among the donors, all were healthy Finnish infants having corrective surgery for congenital heart defects. Points on this clone: Its target is not known.

Repertoires were generated with immunoSEQ multiplex PCR, while TCRdb's copy carries only in-frame clones and drops some. This sample carries around 130,000 clones, just under 95% of them seen once, and the ten largest clones take around 0.025%. The CDR3 covers 14 residues. Germline loops: CDR1 SGHTA, CDR2 FQGNSA. Trimming shortened V by 5 bases and J by 8 bases, and 16 bases separated the two germline ends. This clonotype originated in a boy younger than two with a congenital heart defect but otherwise immunologically healthy. The V gene is TRBV7-2, the J gene TRBJ2-1, with a possible D match to TRBD2 (7 bases). Sequenced material: thymus tissue. The CDR3: CASSALGGRDEQFF. The CDR3 DNA reads as TGTGCCAGCAGCGCCCTGGGGGGGCGGGATGAGCAGTTCTTC.